This T cell receptor beta chain was identified in a study of CD8+CD57+ T cells in acquired aplastic anemia. Study summary: Sorted CD4+ plus CD8+ cells gave DNA averaging approximately 2.9 ug.

The CDR3 has 15 amino acids. Germline V gives CDR1 SEHNR, CDR2 FQNEAQ (reference sequence). V lost 0 bases, J lost 1 base, and 9 bases lay in between. The template for TCR beta VDJ and CDR3 sequence profiling was genomic DNA. Via MiXCR, TCRdb re-called the reads, giving one row per CDR3 protein. This sample has roughly 180,000 distinct CDR3 sequences, with about three fifths found just once. In regard to this clonotype: What it binds is unknown.

Study-level results: The study found no significant CD8+ Simpson's diversity difference between patients and controls. Roughly 28 was the count of CD8+ CDR3 sequences that patients shared with controls.

The rearrangement uses TRBV7-9 and TRBJ2-5, with D possibly TRBD2 on 6 matching bases. The material sequenced was sorted CD4+, CD8+, or CD8+CD57+ T cells (not recorded which) from PBMCs. This receptor was taken from a human donor with severe aplastic anemia or a healthy control (not recorded which). Here the CDR3 reads CASSLAAGGQETQYF. The CDR3 coding sequence is TGTGCCAGCAGCTTAGCCGCCGGGGGCCAAGAGACCCAGTACTTC. The full variable domain, rest sourced from reference TRBV7-9 and TRBJ2-5, is DTGVSQNPRHKITKRGQNVTFRCDPISEHNRLYWYRQTLGQGPEFLTYFQNEAQLEKSRLLSDRFSAERPKGSFSTLEIQRTEQGDSAMYLCASSLAAGGQETQYFGPGTRLLVL.